This T cell receptor (beta chain) was obtained from a study of T cells in Graves' hyperthyroidism and ophthalmopathy. The CDR3 is 17 amino acids. Germline V gene data show CDR1 as MNHEY and CDR2 as SVGAGI. V gave up 2 bases and J gave up 5 bases; unmatched junction bases: 5. The source material, RNA transcripts, was used to amplify TCR beta CDR3 regions. A first-round RT-PCR of the TCR CDR3 used the HTBI primer set. TCRdb recomputed calls from the multiplex PCR reads with MiXCR, one row per CDR3 protein. The table shows about 840,000 distinct CDR3 sequences, with 38% occurring only once. The sequence derives from a man between 18 and 35 years old with Graves' hyperthyroidism. Source material: blood. The V call is TRBV6-5, the J call TRBJ2-5, with 16 bases that match TRBD2. The CDR3: CASSYGTSGRAQETQYF. The CDR3 coding sequence is TGTGCCAGCAGTTACGGGACTAGCGGGAGGGCACAGGAGACCCAGTACTTC.